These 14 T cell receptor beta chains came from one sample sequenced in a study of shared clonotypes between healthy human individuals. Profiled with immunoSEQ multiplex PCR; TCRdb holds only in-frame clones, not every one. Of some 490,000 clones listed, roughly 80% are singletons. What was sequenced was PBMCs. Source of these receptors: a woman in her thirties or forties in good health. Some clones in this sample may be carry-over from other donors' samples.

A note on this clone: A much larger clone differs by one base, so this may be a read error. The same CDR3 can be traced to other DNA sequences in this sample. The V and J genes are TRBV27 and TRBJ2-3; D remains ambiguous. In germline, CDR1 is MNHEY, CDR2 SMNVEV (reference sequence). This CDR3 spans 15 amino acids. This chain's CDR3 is CASSFARRSTDTQYF. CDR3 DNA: TGTGCCAGTAGTTTCGCACGGCGGAGCACAGATACGCAGTATTTT.

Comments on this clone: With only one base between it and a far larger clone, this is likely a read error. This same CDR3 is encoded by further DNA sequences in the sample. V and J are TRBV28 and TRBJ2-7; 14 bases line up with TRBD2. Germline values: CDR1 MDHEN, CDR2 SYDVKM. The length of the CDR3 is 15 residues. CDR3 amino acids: CATMGTSGSLHEQYF. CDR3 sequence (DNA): TGTGCTACCATGGGGACTAGCGGGAGTCTCCACGAGCAGTACTTC.

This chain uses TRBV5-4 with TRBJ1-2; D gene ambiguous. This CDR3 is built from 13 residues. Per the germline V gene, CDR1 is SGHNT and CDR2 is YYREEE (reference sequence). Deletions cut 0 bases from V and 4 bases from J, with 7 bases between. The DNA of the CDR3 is TGTGCCAGCAGCTTGGAAAGGACCTATGGCTACACCTTC. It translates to CASSLERTYGYTF. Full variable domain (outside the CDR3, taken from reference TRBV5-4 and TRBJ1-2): ETGVTQSPTHLIKTRGQQVTLRCSSQSGHNTVSWYQQALGQGPQFIFQYYREEENGRGNFPPRFSGLQFPNYSSELNVNALELDDSALYLCASSLERTYGYTFGSGTRLTVV.

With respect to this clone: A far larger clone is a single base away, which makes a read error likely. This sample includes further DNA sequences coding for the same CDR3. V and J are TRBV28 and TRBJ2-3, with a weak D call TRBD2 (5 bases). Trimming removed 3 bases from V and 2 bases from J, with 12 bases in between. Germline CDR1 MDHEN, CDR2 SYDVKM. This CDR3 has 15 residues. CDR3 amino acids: CASSLFGVSTDTQYF. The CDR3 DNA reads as TGTGCCAGCAGTTTGTTCGGGGTGTCCACAGATACGCAGTATTTT.

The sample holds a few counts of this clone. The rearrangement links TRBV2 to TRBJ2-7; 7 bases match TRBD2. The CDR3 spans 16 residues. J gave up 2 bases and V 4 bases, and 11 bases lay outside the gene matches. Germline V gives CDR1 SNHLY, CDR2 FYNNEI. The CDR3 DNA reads TGTGCCAGCAGTGGCCGGGGCGGGAGAGAGACCTACGAGCAGTACTTC. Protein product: CASSGRGGRETYEQYF.

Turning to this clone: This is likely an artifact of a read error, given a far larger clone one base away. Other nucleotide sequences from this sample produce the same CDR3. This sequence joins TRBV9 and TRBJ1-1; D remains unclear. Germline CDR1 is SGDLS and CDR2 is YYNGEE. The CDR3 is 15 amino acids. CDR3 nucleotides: TGTGCCAGCAGCCCTCGCCCCGGGCTGAACACTGAGGCTTTCTTT. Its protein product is CASSPRPGLNTEAFF.

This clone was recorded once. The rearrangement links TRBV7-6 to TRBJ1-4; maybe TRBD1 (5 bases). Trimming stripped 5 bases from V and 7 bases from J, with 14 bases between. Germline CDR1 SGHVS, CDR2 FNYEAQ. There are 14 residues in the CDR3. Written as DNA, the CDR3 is TGTGCCAGCAGCGATCCAATAAGGGGTGAAAAACTGTTTTTT. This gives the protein CASSDPIRGEKLFF. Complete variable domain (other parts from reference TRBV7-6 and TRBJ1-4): GAGVSQSPRYKVTKRGQDVALRCDPISGHVSLYWYRQALGQGPEFLTYFNYEAQQDKSGLPNDRFSAERPEGSISTLTIQRTEQRDSAMYRCASSDPIRGEKLFFGSGTQLSVL.

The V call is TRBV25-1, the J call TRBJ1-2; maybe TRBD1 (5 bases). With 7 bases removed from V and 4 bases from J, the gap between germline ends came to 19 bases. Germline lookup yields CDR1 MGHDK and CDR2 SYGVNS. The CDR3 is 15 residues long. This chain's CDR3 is CASTPAGQGPYGYTF. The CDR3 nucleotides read TGTGCCAGCACCCCCGCAGGGCAGGGCCCCTATGGCTACACCTTC.

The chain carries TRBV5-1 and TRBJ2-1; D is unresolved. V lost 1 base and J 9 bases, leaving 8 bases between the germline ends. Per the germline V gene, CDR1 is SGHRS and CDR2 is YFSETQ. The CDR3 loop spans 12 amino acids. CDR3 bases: TGCGCCAGCAGCTTGCGCGCCGGTGAGCAGTTCTTC. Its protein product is CASSLRAGEQFF.

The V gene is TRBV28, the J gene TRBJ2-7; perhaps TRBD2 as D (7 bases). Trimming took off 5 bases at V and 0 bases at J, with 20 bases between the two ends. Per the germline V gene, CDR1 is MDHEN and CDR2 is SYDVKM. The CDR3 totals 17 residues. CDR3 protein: CASSPSWGRGPSYEQYF. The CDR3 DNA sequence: TGTGCCAGCAGTCCCTCATGGGGGCGGGGGCCCTCCTACGAGCAGTACTTC.

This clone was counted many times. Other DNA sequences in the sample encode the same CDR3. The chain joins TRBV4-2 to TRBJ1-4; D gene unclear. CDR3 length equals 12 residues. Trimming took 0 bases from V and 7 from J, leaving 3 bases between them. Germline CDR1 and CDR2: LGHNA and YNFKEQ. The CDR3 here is CASSQDGEKLFF. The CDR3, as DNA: TGTGCCAGCAGCCAAGACGGTGAAAAACTGTTTTTT.

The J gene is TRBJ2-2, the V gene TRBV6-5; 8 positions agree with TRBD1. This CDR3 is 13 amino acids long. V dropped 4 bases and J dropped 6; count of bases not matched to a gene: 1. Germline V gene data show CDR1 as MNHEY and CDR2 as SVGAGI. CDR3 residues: CASSSDRAGELFF. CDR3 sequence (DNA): TGTGCCAGCAGTTCGGACAGGGCCGGGGAGCTGTTTTTT.

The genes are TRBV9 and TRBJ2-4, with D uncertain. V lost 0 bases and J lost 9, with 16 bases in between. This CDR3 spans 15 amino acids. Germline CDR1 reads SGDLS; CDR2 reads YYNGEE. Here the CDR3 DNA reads TGTGCCAGCAGCGTAGCAGGCACCGGTCTGGGCATTCAGTACTTC. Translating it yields CASSVAGTGLGIQYF.

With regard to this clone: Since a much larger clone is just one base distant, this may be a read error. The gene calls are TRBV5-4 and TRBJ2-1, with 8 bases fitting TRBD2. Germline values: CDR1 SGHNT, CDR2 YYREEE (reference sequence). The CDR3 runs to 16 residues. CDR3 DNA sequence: TGTGCCAGCAGCTTGGCGCTAGCGGGCGGATACAGTGAGCAGTTCTTC. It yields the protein CASSLALAGGYSEQFF.